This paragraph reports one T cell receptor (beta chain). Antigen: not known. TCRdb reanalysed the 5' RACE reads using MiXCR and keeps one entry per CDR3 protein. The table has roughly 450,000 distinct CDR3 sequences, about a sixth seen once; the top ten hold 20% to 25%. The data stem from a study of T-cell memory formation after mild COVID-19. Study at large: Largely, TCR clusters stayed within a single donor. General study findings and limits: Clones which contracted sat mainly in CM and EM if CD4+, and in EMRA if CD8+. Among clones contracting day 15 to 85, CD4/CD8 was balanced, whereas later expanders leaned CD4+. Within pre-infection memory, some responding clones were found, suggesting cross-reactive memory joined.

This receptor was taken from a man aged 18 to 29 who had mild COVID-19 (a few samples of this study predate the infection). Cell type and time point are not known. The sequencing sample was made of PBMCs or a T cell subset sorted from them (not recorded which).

CDR3 region: CASSVRTSGGAYNEQFF. The CDR3 DNA follows: TGTGCCAGCAGCGTCAGGACTAGCGGGGGGGCCTACAATGAGCAGTTCTTC. The chain carries TRBV11-2 and TRBJ2-1; TRBD2 aligns across 15 bases. The CDR3 length is 17 residues. Trimming took 5 bases from V and 2 from J; bases not matched to a gene: 4. Looked up from germline, CDR1 is SGHAT and CDR2 is FQNNGV.